Reported below is one T cell receptor beta chain. Its antigen is undetermined. This record belongs to a study of cytomegalovirus exposure and HLA in healthy donors. In the study overall: The 120 or so validation repertoires used the same platform as the 650 to 800 first-cohort repertoires, a later analysis reported. General observations from the study: Listed as cytomegalovirus-associated were 150 or so TCR beta chains.

Donors came from a validation cohort of over 100 subjects, distinct from the first 666-subject cohort. V lost 0 bases to trimming and J lost 3 bases, with 12 bases between them. The CDR3 loop spans 15 amino acids. CDR1 is LNHNV and CDR2 is YYDKDF in the germline V gene (reference sequence). The repertoire was sequenced with immunoSEQ multiplex PCR; TCRdb's copy has only in-frame clones and lacks some. The data contain some 110,000 clones, about 84% of them singletons. The sample taken for sequencing was PBMCs. The sequence came from a young man in good health and CMV-seronegative. This rearrangement joins TRBV15 to TRBJ2-7; D is possibly TRBD1 (6 bases). This CDR3 is CATSREKGDFYEQYF. DNA of the CDR3: TGTGCCACCAGCAGAGAAAAGGGGGATTTCTACGAGCAGTACTTC.